These T cell receptor beta chains were read from a single sample in a study of identical twins. TCRdb passed the 5' RACE reads through MiXCR, listing each CDR3 protein once. The table lists under 250,000 distinct CDR3 sequences, 6% to 8% of them singletons, with under 6% in the top ten. These same data were also listed under a study on yellow fever vaccine responses in identical twins.

Sample: CD8+ T cells sorted from blood. These receptors were obtained from a woman aged 18-30 years in good health. CDR3s include the opening cysteine and the closing phenylalanine or tryptophan. The D gene is left open where the match is weak. Where a row states a size, it is once, few, many or the class of an expanded clone; other rows omit it.

d_call clone_size j_call v_call cdr3_aa cdr3_nt
TRBD2 few TRBJ2-2 TRBV7-2 CASSPGGGGFGELFF TGTGCCAGCAGCCCCGGGGGCGGGGGGTTCGGGGAGCTGTTTTTT
NA many TRBJ1-5 TRBV12-3/TRBV12-4 CASSPPGGPGQPQHF TGTGCCAGCAGTCCCCCCGGAGGGCCAGGACAGCCCCAGCATTTT
NA many TRBJ2-1 TRBV9 CASSVTGLVGYEQFF TGTGCCAGCAGCGTAACGGGGTTAGTAGGTTATGAGCAGTTCTTC
NA few TRBJ2-7 TRBV7-8 CASSLVGREEQYF TGTGCCAGCAGCTTAGTGGGTAGGGAGGAGCAGTACTTC
NA NA TRBJ1-5 TRBV6-5 CASSYSQGRGNQPQHF TGTGCCAGCAGTTACTCACAGGGCAGGGGCAATCAGCCCCAGCATTTT
TRBD1 NA TRBJ1-1 TRBV4-1 CASSQKTGGFTEAFF TGCGCCAGCAGCCAAAAGACAGGGGGCTTCACTGAAGCTTTCTTT
NA few TRBJ1-1 TRBV9 CASSVWGGQEAFF TGTGCCAGCAGCGTATGGGGGGGTCAAGAAGCTTTCTTT
TRBD2 NA TRBJ2-1 TRBV13 CASSFIAGGSYNEQFF TGTGCCAGCAGCTTTATAGCGGGAGGTTCCTACAATGAGCAGTTCTTC
NA many TRBJ2-3 TRBV4-1 CASSQVADTQYF TGCGCCAGCAGCCAAGTAGCAGATACGCAGTATTTT
NA many TRBJ2-3 TRBV24-1 CATSDFDNTDTQYF TGTGCCACCAGTGATTTTGACAACACAGATACGCAGTATTTT
TRBD1 NA TRBJ2-3 TRBV6-5 CASSYGTGSRTDTQYF TGTGCCAGCAGTTACGGGACAGGGAGCCGCACAGATACGCAGTATTTT
NA NA TRBJ2-1 TRBV7-9 CASSLGSLSEQFF TGTGCCAGCAGCTTAGGATCGTTAAGTGAGCAGTTCTTC
TRBD2 NA TRBJ2-1 TRBV27 CASSFTTSGGANNEQFF TGTGCCAGCAGTTTCACGACTAGCGGGGGGGCCAACAATGAGCAGTTCTTC
NA NA TRBJ1-2 TRBV24-1 CATSDPGLSYTF TGTGCCACCAGTGACCCAGGGTTATCCTACACCTTC
TRBD2 many TRBJ2-3 TRBV6-4 CASSDFASGDTDTQYF TGTGCCAGCAGTGACTTCGCTAGCGGGGACACAGATACGCAGTATTTT
TRBD2 many TRBJ2-7 TRBV7-8 CASSSRLAGYSYEQYF TGTGCCAGCAGCTCTCGTTTAGCGGGATACTCCTACGAGCAGTACTTC
NA NA TRBJ1-1 TRBV6-5 CASSYEQGLNTEAFF TGTGCCAGCAGTTACGAACAGGGACTAAACACTGAAGCTTTCTTT
NA NA TRBJ2-3 TRBV5-5 CASSQLGEDRYAVF TGTGCCAGCAGCCAGTTGGGGGAGGACAGATACGCAGTATTT
NA few TRBJ2-3 TRBV3-1 CASSHGRSQDTQYF TGTGCCAGCAGCCATGGGAGGTCGCAAGATACGCAGTATTTT
NA NA TRBJ1-2 TRBV9 CASSGTKDGYTF TGTGCCAGCAGCGGGACAAAGGACGGCTACACCTTC
TRBD1 few TRBJ2-6 TRBV5-1 CASSERTGGISGANVLTF TGCGCCAGCAGCGAAAGGACAGGGGGCATCTCTGGGGCCAACGTCCTGACTTTC
NA many TRBJ1-1 TRBV29-1 CSVAGRTEAFF TGCAGCGTTGCGGGGCGCACTGAAGCTTTCTTT
NA NA TRBJ2-7 TRBV13 CASSYDSNSYEQYF TGTGCCAGCAGCTATGACAGTAACTCCTACGAGCAGTACTTC
NA many TRBJ2-2 TRBV15 CATRMEGAGELFF TGTGCCACCAGGATGGAGGGTGCAGGGGAGCTGTTTTTT
NA many TRBJ2-6 TRBV6-5 CASSYSTDLSGANVLTF TGTGCCAGCAGTTACTCGACGGATCTCTCTGGGGCCAACGTCCTGACTTTC
TRBD1 many TRBJ1-1 TRBV7-8 CASSLNRGGGTEAFF TGTGCCAGCAGCCTGAACAGGGGGGGAGGCACTGAAGCTTTCTTT
NA few TRBJ2-3 TRBV5-1 CASSFWGRSTDTQYF TGCGCCAGCAGCTTCTGGGGGCGAAGTACAGATACGCAGTATTTT
NA few TRBJ1-2 TRBV20-1 CSATSPEDYGYTF TGCAGTGCCACTAGTCCGGAGGACTATGGCTACACCTTC
NA many TRBJ2-1 TRBV9 CASSPPIGELAFF TGTGCCAGCAGCCCACCCATTGGAGAACTGGCGTTCTTC
TRBD2 NA TRBJ2-1 TRBV27 CASSLSGERNNEQFF TGTGCCAGCAGTTTGAGCGGGGAGAGAAACAATGAGCAGTTCTTC
NA many TRBJ1-1 TRBV15 CATSRYRDRDTEAFF TGTGCCACCAGCAGATACAGGGATCGAGACACTGAAGCTTTCTTT
NA NA TRBJ1-1 TRBV7-8 CASSLASTGNTEAFF TGTGCCAGCAGCTTAGCCTCAACAGGGAACACTGAAGCTTTCTTT
TRBD1 few TRBJ1-2 TRBV2 CASSEASGDREYGYTF TGTGCCAGCAGTGAAGCTTCGGGGGACAGGGAGTATGGCTACACCTTC
NA many TRBJ2-3 TRBV4-1 CASSQATNGDPTQYF TGCGCCAGCAGCCAAGCCACAAATGGGGACCCCACGCAGTATTTT
TRBD2 few TRBJ2-2 TRBV11-2 CASSHPGLAGAGDTGELFF TGTGCCAGCAGCCACCCGGGACTAGCGGGAGCTGGTGACACCGGGGAGCTGTTTTTT
NA NA TRBJ2-1 TRBV6-1 CASGAGSYNEQFF TGTGCCAGCGGGGCTGGCTCCTACAATGAGCAGTTCTTC
NA NA TRBJ2-2 TRBV4-1 CASSPRYPPGELFF TGCGCCAGCAGCCCCCGCTACCCTCCCGGGGAGCTGTTTTTT
NA many TRBJ2-4 TRBV29-1 CSVGRDKNIQYF TGCAGCGTTGGTAGGGACAAAAACATTCAGTACTTC
NA NA TRBJ1-2 TRBV3-1 CASNTMGEVDGYTF TGTGCCAGCAACACAATGGGGGAGGTGGATGGCTACACCTTC
NA NA TRBJ2-7 TRBV7-9 CASSWGDSSYEQYF TGTGCCAGCAGCTGGGGGGACTCCTCCTACGAGCAGTACTTC
TRBD2 few TRBJ2-5 TRBV20-1 CSARLAGWRYQETQYF TGCAGTGCTAGACTAGCGGGATGGAGGTACCAAGAGACCCAGTACTTC
TRBD2 many TRBJ2-1 TRBV2 CASSVSSGTFNEQFF TGTGCCAGCAGTGTATCTAGCGGGACCTTCAATGAGCAGTTCTTC
NA NA TRBJ1-5 TRBV9 CASSVGQGLGQPQHF TGTGCCAGCAGCGTAGGGCAGGGGCTAGGTCAGCCCCAGCATTTT
NA NA TRBJ2-3 TRBV6-2/TRBV6-3 CASSSGTHSTDTQYF TGTGCCAGCAGCTCCGGGACACACAGCACAGATACGCAGTATTTT
NA many TRBJ2-3 TRBV3-1 CASSLNVGSTDTQYF TGTGCCAGCAGCTTAAACGTGGGAAGCACAGATACGCAGTATTTT
NA many TRBJ1-2 TRBV12-3/TRBV12-4 CASSPSAVSYGYTF TGTGCCAGCAGTCCTTCTGCAGTATCCTATGGCTACACCTTC
TRBD2 NA TRBJ2-5 TRBV29-1 CSVELREGRVGETQYF TGCAGCGTTGAATTGCGGGAGGGCCGAGTGGGAGAGACCCAGTACTTC
NA many TRBJ2-3 TRBV12-3/TRBV12-4 CASSPVGGLTDTQYF TGTGCCAGCAGCCCCGTAGGGGGTCTCACAGATACGCAGTATTTT
NA few TRBJ1-5 TRBV9 CASSVAGGPNQPQHF TGTGCCAGCAGCGTAGCCGGGGGTCCCAATCAGCCCCAGCATTTT
NA many TRBJ2-1 TRBV7-3 CASSLVGFSYNEQFF TGTGCCAGCAGCTTAGTTGGTTTCTCCTACAATGAGCAGTTCTTC
TRBD1 NA TRBJ2-1 TRBV9 CASSKRTGSSYNEQFF TGTGCCAGCAGCAAAAGGACAGGAAGCTCCTACAATGAGCAGTTCTTC
TRBD2 many TRBJ2-1 TRBV2 CASSVGSGGNNEQFF TGTGCCAGCAGTGTTGGTAGCGGGGGCAACAATGAGCAGTTCTTC
NA few TRBJ2-1 TRBV6-1 CASADGSSYNEQFF TGTGCCAGCGCAGACGGGAGCTCCTACAATGAGCAGTTCTTC
NA many TRBJ2-5 TRBV12-3/TRBV12-4 CASSSTALGIKETQYF TGTGCCAGCAGTTCTACCGCACTAGGGATCAAAGAGACCCAGTACTTC
NA few TRBJ2-6 TRBV4-1 CASSPLSGANVLTF TGCGCCAGCAGCCCCCTCTCTGGGGCCAACGTCCTGACTTTC
NA few TRBJ1-1 TRBV24-1 CATKSTGAFEQAFF TGTGCCACCAAGTCCACGGGTGCTTTCGAACAAGCTTTCTTT
NA NA TRBJ2-1 TRBV24-1 CATSVTLRDEQFF TGTGCCACCAGTGTTACCCTCCGGGATGAGCAGTTCTTC
TRBD1 NA TRBJ2-1 TRBV28 CASSPEGTGQFNEQFF TGTGCCAGCAGTCCGGAAGGGACAGGGCAATTCAATGAGCAGTTCTTC
NA few TRBJ2-7 TRBV28 CASSFWGGAAQNYEQYF TGTGCCAGCAGTTTTTGGGGTGGAGCGGCACAAAACTACGAGCAGTACTTC
NA few TRBJ2-7 TRBV28 CASSSARILQGSYEQYF TGTGCCAGCAGTTCCGCTAGGATATTACAAGGCTCCTACGAGCAGTACTTC